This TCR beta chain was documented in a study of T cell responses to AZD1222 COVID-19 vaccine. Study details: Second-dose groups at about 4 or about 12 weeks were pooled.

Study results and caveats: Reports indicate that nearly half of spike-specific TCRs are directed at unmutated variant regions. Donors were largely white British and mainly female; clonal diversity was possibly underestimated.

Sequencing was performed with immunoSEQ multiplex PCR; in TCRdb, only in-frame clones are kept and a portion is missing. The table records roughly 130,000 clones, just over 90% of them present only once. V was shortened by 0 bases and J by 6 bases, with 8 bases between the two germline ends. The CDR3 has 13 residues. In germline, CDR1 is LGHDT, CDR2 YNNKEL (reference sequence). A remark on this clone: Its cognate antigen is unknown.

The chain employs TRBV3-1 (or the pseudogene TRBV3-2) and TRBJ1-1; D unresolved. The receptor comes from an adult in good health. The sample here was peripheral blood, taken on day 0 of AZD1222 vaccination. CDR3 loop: CASSQDRDAEAFF. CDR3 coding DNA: TGTGCCAGCAGCCAAGATCGGGATGCTGAAGCTTTCTTT.